This T cell receptor (beta chain) was sequenced in a study of blood T cell repertoires in COVID-19 (TCRdb year 2020). Study-wide context: The collaborator samples originated in the United States, Italy and Spain and spanned the acute and convalescent phases of COVID-19. The material from the prospective study consisted of cDNA or gDNA derived from T cells, B-cell-depleted T cells, or PBMCs. The repertoires were made available in a free public database intended to serve as a resource for research on the immune response to SARS-CoV-2. Where available, HLA class I and class II types were obtained from metadata supplied by the sample provider rather than from assay-based typing. Subjects who had been exposed to COVID-19, were actively infected with it, or had recovered from it provided the deeply sampled blood TCRbeta repertoires that made up the dataset. The samples were drawn from two sources: the first 160 participants of the ongoing ImmuneRACE study, and over 1,000 subjects contributed by 6 global collaborators. Nearly every sample came with metadata listing a de-identified subject ID, COVID-19 status, age in years and sex.

Points the paper makes about the study in general: Clinical and demographic metadata were provided uncurated, with the amount varying by source and participant.

Comments on this clone: It lacks a known antigen. No base quality values were provided; no much bigger clone lies one nucleotide off.

In the prospective study, participants were roughly 18 to 100 years old, resided in about two dozen geographic areas of the United States, and were enrolled through a virtual design. Cohort assignment in the prospective study relied on participant-reported clinical history from a screening survey and a study questionnaire. Recovered participants in ImmuneRACE Cohort 3 were defined as having two consecutive negative NP/OP PCR tests, clearance from a healthcare professional, or resolution of symptoms. Mobile phlebotomists in the prospective study collected whole blood, serum and a nasopharyngeal or oropharyngeal swab from every participant. Prospective study participants could optionally give additional blood draws and questionnaires over an approximately 2-month period. Before DNA extraction, prospective study blood samples were shipped either frozen or at room temperature. From cysteine to phenylalanine, the CDR3 is 13 amino acids long. Just CDR3 DNA is preserved here, 39 bases in frame from base 1. Relative to germline, V is 2 bases shorter and J is 5 bases shorter, with 9 bases between their ends.

TCRbeta CDR3 regions were amplified from genomic DNA using the immunoSEQ Assay, a bias-controlled multiplex PCR. As for how the authors treated the data: Nucleated cell counts per sample were estimated from amplification of reference gene primers within the assay. Sequence reads were collapsed and filtered to measure the absolute abundance of every unique TCRbeta CDR3 rearrangement. For each sample, productive Simpson clonality was calculated as the square root of Simpson's diversity index across productive rearrangements. TCRdb obtained this table from immuneACCESS and retained in-frame rearrangements with V and J assigned. These tables miss some clones; where compared with another copy, unresolved V genes account for less than half of the shortfall, and the remainder is unexplained. V and J calls and clone size follow that table, whereas D and trimming were derived from the DNA. The sample includes 260,000 or so clones, with 85% to 90% observed a single time. The ten largest clones represent less than 20% of the sample.

The TCR sequence derives from a man between 18 and 29 years old who had recovered from COVID-19. Sequenced input: PBMCs or T cells enriched from blood (not recorded which). The chain was built from TRBV12-3 or TRBV12-4 and TRBJ1-1, with an unclear D gene assignment. For the CDR3, the sequence is CASSLNAGTEAFF. The DNA is TGTGCCAGCAGTTTAAACGCGGGGACTGAAGCTTTCTTT.